This T cell receptor beta chain stems from a study of cytomegalovirus exposure and HLA in healthy donors. Study results and caveats: Later work found most CMV-associated TCR beta chains apparently HLA-restricted. According to an earlier analysis, most TCR beta V segments yielded productive rearrangements about 87% or about 30% of the time.

Use of 60 Vbeta and 13 Jbeta primers characterized the PCR. Libraries were prepared by immunoSEQ multiplex PCR; TCRdb keeps only in-frame clonotypes and omits some of them. Of about 130,000 clones listed, around 67% are singletons. Of note for this clone: Its cognate antigen is unknown.

The specimen was PBMCs. The sequence came from a woman aged 35 to 49 in good health and CMV-seropositive.

In DNA form, the CDR3 reads TGTGCCACCAGCGCGTCCAGGGGGCCCTATGGCTACACCTTC. Amino acids: CATSASRGPYGYTF. The chain uses TRBV15 and TRBJ1-2; 8 bases line up with TRBD1. The CDR3 length is 14 residues. V was clipped by 5 bases and J by 4 bases; unmatched bases: 6. Germline CDR1 LNHNV, CDR2 YYDKDF (reference sequence).